This is a list of T cell receptor beta chains from one sample in a study of T-cell memory formation after mild COVID-19. TCRdb analysed the 5' RACE reads with MiXCR anew, one entry per CDR3 protein. The profile shows about 200,000 distinct CDR3 sequences, over 9% of them singletons. The specimen was PBMCs or a T cell subset sorted from them (not recorded which). Every receptor here comes from a man between 18 and 35 years old who had mild COVID-19 (a few samples of this study predate the infection). Cell type and time point are not known. Both conserved end residues are part of each CDR3. The order of the fields is J gene, D gene, clone size, V gene, CDR3 protein, CDR3 DNA. D genes are given only for firm matches. Where a row states a size, it is once, few, many or the class of an expanded clone; other rows omit it.

J: TRBJ2-7; D: -; size: -; V: TRBV5-6; CDR3: CASSRRDGHSYEQYF; DNA: TGTGCCAGCAGCAGAAGGGACGGTCACTCCTACGAGCAGTACTTC
J: TRBJ1-5; D: -; size: few; V: TRBV7-9; CDR3: CASSLDLGPQHF; DNA: TGTGCCAGCAGCTTAGACCTTGGACCCCAGCATTTT
J: TRBJ2-2; D: TRBD1; size: few; V: TRBV9; CDR3: CASSVGTGGGTGELFF; DNA: TGTGCCAGCAGCGTAGGGACAGGGGGCGGAACCGGGGAGCTGTTTTTT
J: TRBJ1-1; D: -; size: many; V: TRBV6-5; CDR3: CASSYSTSTGNTEAFF; DNA: TGTGCCAGCAGTTACTCGACCTCTACCGGGAACACTGAAGCTTTCTTT
J: TRBJ2-7; D: -; size: few; V: TRBV27; CDR3: CASSRQASSYEQYF; DNA: TGTGCCAGCAGTCGACAGGCTAGCTCCTACGAGCAGTACTTC
J: TRBJ2-1; D: TRBD2; size: -; V: TRBV5-1; CDR3: CASSPPSGSYNEQFF; DNA: TGCGCCAGCAGCCCCCCTAGCGGCTCCTACAATGAGCAGTTCTTC
J: TRBJ2-3; D: -; size: -; V: TRBV20-1; CDR3: CSAATGQDTQYF; DNA: TGCAGTGCTGCCACAGGGCAAGATACGCAGTATTTT
J: TRBJ2-1; D: -; size: few; V: TRBV18; CDR3: CASSPPTNEQFF; DNA: TGTGCCAGCTCACCACCGACCAATGAGCAGTTCTTC
J: TRBJ2-5; D: -; size: few; V: TRBV5-1; CDR3: CASSLAGTSQETQYF; DNA: TGCGCCAGCAGCTTGGCGGGGACGTCCCAAGAGACCCAGTACTTC
J: TRBJ2-5; D: TRBD2; size: -; V: TRBV6-2/TRBV6-3; CDR3: CASTLSSGEWETQYF; DNA: TGTGCCAGCACTCTCTCTAGCGGGGAGTGGGAGACCCAGTACTTC
J: TRBJ2-6; D: -; size: many; V: TRBV7-6; CDR3: CASSLAGGITSGANVLTF; DNA: TGTGCCAGCAGCTTAGCAGGCGGGATTACATCTGGGGCCAACGTCCTGACTTTC
J: TRBJ1-6; D: -; size: few; V: TRBV20-1; CDR3: CSARAGKGYNSPLHF; DNA: TGCAGTGCTAGAGCAGGGAAAGGGTATAATTCACCCCTCCACTTT
J: TRBJ1-6; D: -; size: many; V: TRBV20-1; CDR3: CSARAPLTLHF; DNA: TGCAGTGCTAGGGCCCCATTGACCCTCCACTTT
J: TRBJ1-5; D: -; size: few; V: TRBV24-1; CDR3: CATSDSKREKNAGLVDQPQHF; DNA: TGTGCCACCAGTGATTCTAAAAGAGAGAAGAACGCTGGGCTGGTGGATCAGCCCCAGCATTTT
J: TRBJ2-2; D: -; size: many; V: TRBV7-8; CDR3: CASSLVFGSTGELFF; DNA: TGTGCCAGCAGCTTAGTCTTTGGGAGCACCGGGGAGCTGTTTTTT
J: TRBJ2-5; D: TRBD2; size: many; V: TRBV11-2; CDR3: CASSILAGGILDQETQYF; DNA: TGTGCCAGCAGCATATTAGCGGGGGGCATCCTGGACCAAGAGACCCAGTACTTC
J: TRBJ1-2; D: -; size: -; V: TRBV4-1; CDR3: CASSQSGSRANYGYTF; DNA: TGCGCCAGCAGCCAATCGGGCAGCCGAGCTAACTATGGCTACACCTTC
J: TRBJ2-3; D: TRBD2; size: -; V: TRBV5-4; CDR3: CASSPTSGTTDTQYF; DNA: TGTGCCAGCAGCCCAACTAGCGGTACCACAGATACGCAGTATTTT
J: TRBJ2-5; D: TRBD1; size: many; V: TRBV4-3; CDR3: CASSQGQTYQETQYF; DNA: TGCGCCAGCAGCCAGGGACAGACGTACCAAGAGACCCAGTACTTC
J: TRBJ2-3; D: -; size: few; V: TRBV5-1; CDR3: CASSPGGGSTDTQYF; DNA: TGCGCCAGCAGCCCAGGGGGGGGTAGCACAGATACGCAGTATTTT
J: TRBJ1-4; D: TRBD1; size: many; V: TRBV5-1; CDR3: CASSLGDRGFNEKLFF; DNA: TGCGCCAGCAGCTTGGGGGACAGGGGATTTAATGAAAAACTGTTTTTT
J: TRBJ1-1; D: -; size: -; V: TRBV11-2; CDR3: CASSSPPGTEAFF; DNA: TGTGCCAGCAGCTCCCCCCCGGGTACCGAAGCTTTCTTT
J: TRBJ2-2; D: TRBD2; size: many; V: TRBV25-1; CDR3: CASSFSGGAPGELFF; DNA: TGTGCCAGCAGTTTTAGCGGGGGGGCGCCCGGGGAGCTGTTTTTT
J: TRBJ2-1; D: -; size: few; V: TRBV19; CDR3: CASSIDLRSYNEQFF; DNA: TGTGCCAGTAGTATAGATCTCCGGTCGTACAATGAGCAGTTCTTC
J: TRBJ1-3; D: -; size: -; V: TRBV7-2; CDR3: CASSLQFSGNTIYF; DNA: TGTGCCAGCAGCTTACAATTCTCTGGAAACACCATATATTTT
J: TRBJ2-2; D: -; size: few; V: TRBV23-1; CDR3: CASSRQRDTNTGELFF; DNA: TGCGCCAGCAGTCGCCAACGGGACACCAACACCGGGGAGCTGTTTTTT
J: TRBJ2-5; D: -; size: -; V: TRBV24-1; CDR3: CATSDPRATETQYF; DNA: TGTGCCACCAGTGACCCAAGGGCGACGGAGACCCAGTACTTC